In this sample, the clone carrying this T cell receptor beta chain turned up a few times. One end of the junction varies from germline; a read error may be responsible. Primed by a sample-barcoded 5' primer and a J-beta primer mix, a second PCR proceeded for roughly 6 to 12 cycles. TCRdb re-called the 5' RACE reads through MiXCR, storing one row per CDR3 protein. This sample has about 1.5 million distinct CDR3 sequences, with roughly 43% found just once. The sample originates from a study of blood T cells in healthy people across ages. Material: blood. The TCR comes from a woman aged 18-29 years in good health.

The DNA for the CDR3 is TGTGCTAGCAGCTTAGACATTAACTACGAGCAGTACTTC. Its translation: CASSLDINYEQYF. V and J are TRBV7-7 and TRBJ2-7; D gene ambiguous. The CDR3 length is 13 residues. Germline V gene sequence: CDR1 SSHAT, CDR2 FNYEAQ (reference sequence).